Each of the 3 T cell receptor beta chains below was sequenced from the same sample in a study of CD8+CD57+ T cells in acquired aplastic anemia. Both TCR beta VDJ combination and CDR3 sequence profiling were carried out. Genomic DNA was the template for this profiling. MiXCR was run by TCRdb on the reads, yielding one entry per CDR3 protein. Among about 180,000 distinct CDR3 sequences listed, 63% were seen once. Patients sequenced had flow cytometry evidence of CD8+CD57+ cell expansion. Sequencing input: sorted CD4+, CD8+, or CD8+CD57+ T cells (not recorded which) from PBMCs. The receptors here all came from a human donor with aplastic anemia.

The chain employs TRBV7-9 and TRBJ1-4; perhaps TRBD1 as D (5 bases). This CDR3 is 12 amino acids long. Germline V gene data show CDR1 as SEHNR and CDR2 as FQNEAQ (reference sequence). CDR3 DNA: TGTGCTACTGAAGGGGTTAATGAAAAACTGTTTTTT. Translation: CATEGVNEKLFF.

This clonotype has a handful of counts. One junction end disagrees with the germline gene, perhaps due to a read error. The chain is built from TRBV20-1 and TRBJ2-7; 16 nucleotides match TRBD2. Germline CDR1 is DFQATT and CDR2 is SNEGSKA (reference sequence). This CDR3 spans 13 amino acids. CDR3 loop: CSAFPGLAGGLYF. In nucleotides, the CDR3 is TGCAGTGCTTTCCCGGGACTAGCGGGAGGGCTGTACTTT.

This clonotype was counted at least ten times. The rearrangement joins TRBV13 to TRBJ2-3; D is possibly TRBD1 (5 bases). The V end lost 5 bases, the J end lost 1 base, and 10 bases lay between the germline ends. Germline-derived CDR1 and CDR2 are PRHDT and FYEKMQ (reference sequence). There are 14 residues in the CDR3. CDR3 sequence (DNA): TGTGCCAGCAGCCCCCGCAGGGGCACAGATACGCAGTATTTT. Protein product: CASSPRRGTDTQYF.